Below, 13 T cell receptor beta chains from the same sample are listed, as sequenced in a study of T-cell memory formation after mild COVID-19. TCRdb recomputed calls from the 5' RACE reads with MiXCR, one row per CDR3 protein. Of roughly 51,000 distinct CDR3 sequences in the sample, roughly 7% were seen once. The specimen was PBMCs or a T cell subset sorted from them (not recorded which). The source is a man between 18 and 35 years old who had mild COVID-19 (a few samples of this study predate the infection). Cell type and time point are not known.

This clonotype was detected many times. The chain joins TRBV7-6 to TRBJ2-3; TRBD2 aligns across 9 bases. The CDR3 is 16 residues long. The germline V gene has CDR1 SGHVS and CDR2 FNYEAQ. V was pared by 5 bases and J by 2 bases, with 8 bases of the junction left unmatched. In DNA, the CDR3 is TGTGCCAGCAGCCCAGTCAGCGGGGGGACCACAGATACGCAGTATTTT. This translates into CASSPVSGGTTDTQYF.

The V gene is TRBV6-2 or TRBV6-3, the J gene TRBJ2-1; tentatively, D is TRBD1 (5 bases). The V gene lost 6 bases and the J gene lost 7 bases, with 16 bases spanning the gap. Germline lookup yields CDR1 MNHEY and CDR2 SVGEGT. The CDR3 has 14 residues. The CDR3 DNA sequence: TGTGCCAGCAGCTCCATTGCCCAGGGAAATGAGCAGTTCTTC. Its protein product is CASSSIAQGNEQFF.

V and J are TRBV10-3 and TRBJ1-2; D is unresolved. Trimming removed 0 bases from V and 2 bases from J, with 7 bases in between. The CDR3 sequence is 14 residues long. The germline gives CDR1 ENHRY, CDR2 SYGVKD. CDR3 bases: TGTGCCATCAGTGAGTCGAACACAAACTATGGCTACACCTTC. It specifies CAISESNTNYGYTF.

Comments on this clonotype: A junction boundary mismatches the germline segment, possibly from a read error. V and J are TRBV11-2 and TRBJ2-2; no clear D gene. The CDR3 has 14 amino acids. Germline CDR1 is SGHAT and CDR2 is FQNNGV. CDR3 coding DNA: TGTGCCAGCAGCTTAGGGTTGAACTCCGGGGAGCTGTTTTTT. Translating it yields CASSLGLNSGELFF.

The chain links TRBV4-3 to TRBJ2-5, with 11 nucleotides matching TRBD2. The J segment lost 2 bases and the V segment lost 4 bases, leaving 9 bases of the junction unmatched. This CDR3 has 17 residues. Germline loops: CDR1 LGHNA, CDR2 YSLEER. In DNA, the CDR3 is TGCGCCAGCAGCCGAAACCCCACTAGCGGGGGACAAGAGACCCAGTACTTC. Its protein product is CASSRNPTSGGQETQYF.

This clonotype has a single count. A junction boundary mismatches the germline segment, possibly from a read error. The chain has TRBV11-2 and TRBJ1-5; D may be TRBD1 (5 bases). Germline assignment: CDR1 SGHAT and CDR2 FQNNGV. This CDR3 has 15 residues. The CDR3 protein is CASRLGQGSNQPQHF. CDR3 DNA sequence: TGTGCCAGCCGCTTAGGGCAGGGTAGCAATCAGCCCCAGCATTTT. Drawing the rest from reference TRBV11-2 and TRBJ1-5, the complete variable domain is EAGVAQSPRYKIIEKRQSVAFWCNPISGHATLYWYQQILGQGPKLLIQFQNNGVVDDSQLPKDRFSAERLKGVDSTLKIQPAKLEDSAVYLCASRLGQGSNQPQHFGDGTRLSIL.

This clonotype was recorded many times. J is TRBJ1-1 and V is TRBV7-8, with a tentative D call TRBD1 (5 bases). The length of the CDR3 is 14 residues. Germline V gene lookup returns CDR1 SGHVS and CDR2 FQNEAQ. The V and J ends lost 3 bases and 0 bases respectively, with 8 bases between them. In DNA form, the CDR3 reads TGTGCCAGCAGCTTTCAGGGTTTGAACACTGAAGCTTTCTTT. Translating gives CASSFQGLNTEAFF.

The chain recombines TRBV5-5 with TRBJ1-1; TRBD1 matches 8 bases. With 0 bases clipped from V and 2 bases from J, the junction kept 3 bases outside the gene matches. CDR3 length: 15 amino acids. CDR1 and CDR2 (germline): SGHKS, YYEKEE (reference sequence). CDR3 amino acids: CASSLGGQGNTEAFF. CDR3 nucleotide sequence: TGTGCCAGCAGCTTGGGAGGACAGGGCAACACTGAAGCTTTCTTT.

This clonotype was picked up a small number of times. This chain links TRBV7-2 with TRBJ1-5; D is uncertain. The germline V gene encodes CDR1 SGHTA and CDR2 FQGNSA. This CDR3 contains 13 residues. V shed 2 bases and J shed 10 bases, with 12 bases lying between them. The CDR3 loop reads CASSLRSPAPQHF. CDR3 in DNA: TGTGCCAGCAGCTTACGGAGCCCTGCACCCCAGCATTTT.

This clonotype was seen a handful of times. The chain uses TRBV12-3 or TRBV12-4 and TRBJ2-6, with D unclear. The length of the CDR3 is 14 residues. The ends were cut back, 4 bases at V and 1 base at J, with 5 bases in the middle. This CDR3 is CASSWASGANVLTF. CDR3 bases: TGTGCCAGCAGTTGGGCTTCTGGGGCCAACGTCCTGACTTTC.

This clonotype has a handful of counts. Here the CDR3 DNA reads TGTGCCAGCAGGGAGGCCGGGACTAGCGGGACCTACGAGCAGTACTTC. Protein product: CASREAGTSGTYEQYF. The rearrangement links TRBV7-2 to TRBJ2-7; 13 positions agree with TRBD2. In germline, CDR1 is SGHTA, CDR2 FQGNSA. This CDR3 region has 16 residues. V lost 6 bases, J lost 2 bases, and 7 bases stayed unmatched.

This clonotype was seen repeatedly, ten times or more. The chain is built from TRBV5-1 and TRBJ1-1; no definite D call. The ends were cut back, 0 bases at V and 1 base at J, with 7 bases in the middle. The CDR3 has 14 amino acids. Germline CDR1 and CDR2: SGHRS and YFSETQ. The chain's CDR3 is CASSLVVGNTEAFF. The CDR3 DNA is TGCGCCAGCAGCTTGGTGGTAGGGAACACTGAAGCTTTCTTT.

CDR3 residues: CASSNLAGLGTDTQYF. CDR3 nucleotide sequence: TGTGCCAGCAGCAACCTAGCGGGCCTCGGCACAGATACGCAGTATTTT. The chain recombines TRBV7-9 with TRBJ2-3, with 8 nucleotides matching TRBD2. This CDR3 is 16 amino acids long. Germline V gene data show CDR1 as SEHNR and CDR2 as FQNEAQ (reference sequence). The ends lost 5 bases at V and 1 base at J; junction bases unmatched: 8.